These T cell receptor beta chains were read from a single sample in a study of blood T cells in healthy people across ages. TCRdb re-analysed the 5' RACE reads in MiXCR, keeping a single row per CDR3 protein. The sample includes about 1.5 million distinct CDR3 sequences, 35% to 45% seen only once; the top ten take 7.9%. The specimen was blood. The receptors derive from a woman aged 18-30 years in good health. Each CDR3 is given with its conserved first and last residue. A D gene is named only where the DNA matches it firmly. Clone size appears in some rows only: once, few, many, or a class for an expanded clone.

CDR3: CSVEQKTQYF; DNA: TGCAGCGTTGAACAGAAGACCCAGTACTTC; V: TRBV29-1; D: NA; size: few; J: TRBJ2-5
CDR3: CASSIDRGDGYTF; DNA: TGTGCCAGCAGCATCGACAGGGGAGATGGCTACACCTTC; V: TRBV7-8; D: TRBD1; size: NA; J: TRBJ1-2
CDR3: CASRAQGATFTLHF; DNA: TGTGCCAGCAGGGCACAGGGGGCAACCTTCACCCTCCACTTT; V: TRBV27; D: TRBD1; size: NA; J: TRBJ1-6
CDR3: CASSYWTGELFF; DNA: TGTGCCAGCAGCTACTGGACCGGGGAGCTGTTTTTT; V: TRBV4-2; D: NA; size: few; J: TRBJ2-2
CDR3: CSARAARTSGTDTQYF; DNA: TGCAGTGCTAGAGCAGCCCGGACTAGCGGTACAGATACGCAGTATTTT; V: TRBV20-1; D: TRBD2; size: few; J: TRBJ2-3
CDR3: CASSAAGGTNEQYF; DNA: TGTGCCAGCAGTGCAGCGGGAGGTACGAATGAGCAGTACTTC; V: TRBV6-2/TRBV6-3; D: TRBD2; size: few; J: TRBJ2-5
CDR3: CSARAQGPNNQPQHF; DNA: TGCAGTGCTAGGGCACAGGGGCCCAACAATCAGCCCCAGCATTTT; V: TRBV20-1; D: TRBD1; size: once; J: TRBJ1-5
CDR3: CASRPLGGYYGYTF; DNA: TGTGCCAGCAGACCGCTTGGGGGATACTATGGCTACACCTTC; V: TRBV27; D: NA; size: NA; J: TRBJ1-2
CDR3: CASSSRDSNSDTQYF; DNA: TGTGCCAGCAGCTCGAGGGACAGCAACTCAGATACGCAGTATTTT; V: TRBV9; D: TRBD1; size: NA; J: TRBJ2-3
CDR3: CASSLDRVDNEQYF; DNA: TGTGCTAGCAGCTTAGATCGAGTCGACAATGAGCAGTACTTC; V: TRBV7-7; D: NA; size: NA; J: TRBJ2-7
CDR3: CASRATGEDYGYTF; DNA: TGTGCCAGCAGGGCTACAGGGGAAGACTATGGCTACACCTTC; V: TRBV12-3/TRBV12-4; D: TRBD1; size: few; J: TRBJ1-2
CDR3: CASSPAWGVEDTQYF; DNA: TGTGCCAGCAGTCCGGCGTGGGGGGTTGAAGATACGCAGTATTTT; V: TRBV6-5; D: NA; size: few; J: TRBJ2-3
CDR3: CASSPRATSGRRDTQYF; DNA: TGTGCCAGCAGCCCACGGGCGACTAGCGGGAGGAGGGATACGCAGTATTTT; V: TRBV7-2; D: TRBD2; size: NA; J: TRBJ2-3
CDR3: CAISPGQGKPGELFF; DNA: TGTGCCATCAGCCCGGGACAGGGAAAACCCGGGGAGCTGTTTTTT; V: TRBV10-3; D: TRBD1; size: NA; J: TRBJ2-2
CDR3: CAIGPSQGFYEQYF; DNA: TGTGCCATCGGCCCTTCACAGGGTTTTTACGAGCAGTACTTC; V: TRBV10-3; D: NA; size: NA; J: TRBJ2-7
CDR3: CASSQGLAAQAFF; DNA: TGTGCCAGCAGCCAAGGATTGGCAGCCCAAGCTTTCTTT; V: TRBV14; D: NA; size: once; J: TRBJ1-1
CDR3: CANSPGLVSYEQYF; DNA: TGTGCCAACAGCCCGGGACTAGTGTCCTACGAGCAGTACTTC; V: TRBV7-2; D: TRBD2; size: NA; J: TRBJ2-7
CDR3: CASSLEHSQETQYF; DNA: TGTGCCAGCAGCTTGGAGCACAGCCAAGAGACCCAGTACTTC; V: TRBV5-5; D: NA; size: many; J: TRBJ2-5
CDR3: CASSRGVGGPWTYEQYF; DNA: TGTGCCAGCAGCAGGGGCGTTGGGGGACCCTGGACCTACGAGCAGTACTTC; V: TRBV7-9; D: NA; size: few; J: TRBJ2-7
CDR3: CASNQRAGGYEQYF; DNA: TGTGCCAGCAACCAACGAGCGGGAGGCTACGAGCAGTACTTC; V: TRBV27; D: TRBD2; size: NA; J: TRBJ2-7
CDR3: CASIPPGRGAEAFF; DNA: TGTGCCAGCATTCCGCCAGGGCGCGGGGCTGAAGCTTTCTTT; V: TRBV6-1; D: NA; size: few; J: TRBJ1-1
CDR3: CASSLPDLTSRNNEQYF; DNA: TGTGCCAGCAGCCTTCCGGACCTGACTAGCAGGAACAATGAGCAGTACTTC; V: TRBV7-2; D: TRBD2; size: NA; J: TRBJ2-7
CDR3: CASRPTSADTQYF; DNA: TGTGCCAGCAGACCAACTAGTGCAGATACGCAGTATTTT; V: TRBV6-6; D: NA; size: NA; J: TRBJ2-3
CDR3: CASSVLGGGGYNEQFF; DNA: TGTGCCAGCAGCGTACTGGGGGGAGGAGGTTACAATGAGCAGTTCTTC; V: TRBV9; D: NA; size: NA; J: TRBJ2-1
CDR3: CSARIKGHLTEAFF; DNA: TGCAGTGCTAGGATTAAAGGACATCTCACTGAAGCTTTCTTT; V: TRBV20-1; D: NA; size: few; J: TRBJ1-1
CDR3: CSATSEFSYEQYF; DNA: TGCAGTGCCACTAGCGAATTCTCCTACGAGCAGTACTTC; V: TRBV20-1; D: TRBD2; size: many; J: TRBJ2-7
CDR3: CASSQGLADYNEQYF; DNA: TGTGCCAGCAGCCAGGGACTAGCGGATTACAATGAGCAGTACTTC; V: TRBV4-2; D: TRBD2; size: many; J: TRBJ2-7
CDR3: CASSPGCSLEETQYF; DNA: TGCGCCAGCAGTCCGGGGTGTAGTTTAGAAGAGACCCAGTACTTC; V: TRBV5-1; D: NA; size: NA; J: TRBJ2-5
CDR3: CASGPRGSTDTQYF; DNA: TGTGCCAGCGGTCCCAGGGGGAGCACAGATACGCAGTATTTT; V: TRBV12-3/TRBV12-4; D: TRBD1; size: NA; J: TRBJ2-3